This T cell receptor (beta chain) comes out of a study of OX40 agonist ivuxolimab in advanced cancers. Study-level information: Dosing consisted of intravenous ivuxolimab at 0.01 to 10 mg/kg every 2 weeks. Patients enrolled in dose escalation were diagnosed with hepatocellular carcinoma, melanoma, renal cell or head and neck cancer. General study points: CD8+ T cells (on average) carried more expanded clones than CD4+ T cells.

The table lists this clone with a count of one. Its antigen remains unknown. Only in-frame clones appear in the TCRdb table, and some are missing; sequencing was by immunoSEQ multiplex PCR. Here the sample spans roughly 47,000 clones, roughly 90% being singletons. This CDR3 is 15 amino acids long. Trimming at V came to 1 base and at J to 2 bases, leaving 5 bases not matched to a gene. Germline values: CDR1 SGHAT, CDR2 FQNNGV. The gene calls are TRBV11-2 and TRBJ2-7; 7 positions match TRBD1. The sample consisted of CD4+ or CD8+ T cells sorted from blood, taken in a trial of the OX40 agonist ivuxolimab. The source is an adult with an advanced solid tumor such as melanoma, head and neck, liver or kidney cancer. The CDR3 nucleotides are TGTGCCAGCAGCTTAGTCCAGGACAGGACCTACGAGCAGTACTTC. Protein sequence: CASSLVQDRTYEQYF.